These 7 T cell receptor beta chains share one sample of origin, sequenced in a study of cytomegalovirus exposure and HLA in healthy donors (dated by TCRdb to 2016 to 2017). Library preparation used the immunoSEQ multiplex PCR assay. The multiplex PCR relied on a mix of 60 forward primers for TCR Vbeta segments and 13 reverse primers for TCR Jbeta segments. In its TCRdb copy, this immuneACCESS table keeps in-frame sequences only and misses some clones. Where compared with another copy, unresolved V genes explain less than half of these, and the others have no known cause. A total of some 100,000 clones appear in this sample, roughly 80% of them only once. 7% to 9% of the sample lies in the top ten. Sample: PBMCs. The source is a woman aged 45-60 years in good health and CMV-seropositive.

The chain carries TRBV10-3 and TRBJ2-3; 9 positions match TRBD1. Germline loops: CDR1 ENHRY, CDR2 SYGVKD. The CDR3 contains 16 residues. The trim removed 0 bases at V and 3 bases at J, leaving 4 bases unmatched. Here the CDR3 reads CAISESATGGTDTQYF. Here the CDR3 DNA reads TGTGCCATCAGTGAGTCAGCGACAGGGGGGACAGATACGCAGTATTTT.

CDR3 coding DNA: TGTGCCAGCAGCTTGAGCGGATCAATGCTTTTTGGGCAGTTCTTC. Protein: CASSLSGSMLFGQFF. The chain has TRBV7-2 and TRBJ2-1; D might be TRBD2 (5 bases). This CDR3 is built from 15 residues. Trimming took 3 bases from V and 12 from J, leaving 21 bases between them. Germline V gives CDR1 SGHTA, CDR2 FQGNSA.

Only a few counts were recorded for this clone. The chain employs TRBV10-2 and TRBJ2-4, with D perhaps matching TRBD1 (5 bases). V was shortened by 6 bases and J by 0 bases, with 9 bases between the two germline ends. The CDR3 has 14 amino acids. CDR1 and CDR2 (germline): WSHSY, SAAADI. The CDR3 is CASRDTLAKNIQYF. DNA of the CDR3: TGCGCCAGCAGGGACACGCTAGCCAAAAACATTCAGTACTTC.

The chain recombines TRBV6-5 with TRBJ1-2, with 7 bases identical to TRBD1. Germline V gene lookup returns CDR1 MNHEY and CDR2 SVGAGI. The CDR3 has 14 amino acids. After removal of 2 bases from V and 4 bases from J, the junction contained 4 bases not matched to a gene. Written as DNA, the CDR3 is TGTGCCAGCAGTTACGGAGGGGGCCCCTATGGCTACACCTTC. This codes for CASSYGGGPYGYTF.

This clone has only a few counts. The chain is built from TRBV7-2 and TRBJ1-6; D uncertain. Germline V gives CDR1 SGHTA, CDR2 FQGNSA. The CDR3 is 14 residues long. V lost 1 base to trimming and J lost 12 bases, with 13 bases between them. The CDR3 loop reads CASSLDRERGPLHF. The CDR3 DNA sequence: TGTGCCAGCAGCTTAGATCGGGAGAGAGGACCCCTCCACTTT.

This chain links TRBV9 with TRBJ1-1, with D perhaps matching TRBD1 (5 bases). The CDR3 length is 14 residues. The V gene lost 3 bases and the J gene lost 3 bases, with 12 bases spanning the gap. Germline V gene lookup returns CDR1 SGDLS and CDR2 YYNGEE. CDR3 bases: TGTGCCAGCAGCGCCGACAGTATGGACACTGAAGCTTTCTTT. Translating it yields CASSADSMDTEAFF.

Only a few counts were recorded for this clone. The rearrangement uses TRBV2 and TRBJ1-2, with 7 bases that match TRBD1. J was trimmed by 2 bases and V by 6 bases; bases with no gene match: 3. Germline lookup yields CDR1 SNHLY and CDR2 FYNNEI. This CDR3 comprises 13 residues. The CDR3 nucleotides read TGTGCCAGCAGAGTGGACAGGAACTATGGCTACACCTTC. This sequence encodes CASRVDRNYGYTF.